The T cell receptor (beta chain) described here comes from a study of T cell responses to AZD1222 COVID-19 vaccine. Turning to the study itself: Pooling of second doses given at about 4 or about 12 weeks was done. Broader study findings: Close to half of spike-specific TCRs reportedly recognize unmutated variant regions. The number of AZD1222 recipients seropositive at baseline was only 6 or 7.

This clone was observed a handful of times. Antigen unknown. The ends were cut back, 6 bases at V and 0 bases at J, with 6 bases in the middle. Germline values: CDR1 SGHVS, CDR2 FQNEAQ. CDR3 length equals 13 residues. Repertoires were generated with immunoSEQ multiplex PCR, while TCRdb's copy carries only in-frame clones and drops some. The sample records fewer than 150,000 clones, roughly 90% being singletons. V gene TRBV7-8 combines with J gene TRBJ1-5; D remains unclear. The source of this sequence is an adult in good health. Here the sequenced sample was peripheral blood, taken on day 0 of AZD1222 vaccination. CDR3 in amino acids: CASRSDSNQPQHF. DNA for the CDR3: TGTGCCAGCAGGTCAGATAGCAATCAGCCCCAGCATTTT.